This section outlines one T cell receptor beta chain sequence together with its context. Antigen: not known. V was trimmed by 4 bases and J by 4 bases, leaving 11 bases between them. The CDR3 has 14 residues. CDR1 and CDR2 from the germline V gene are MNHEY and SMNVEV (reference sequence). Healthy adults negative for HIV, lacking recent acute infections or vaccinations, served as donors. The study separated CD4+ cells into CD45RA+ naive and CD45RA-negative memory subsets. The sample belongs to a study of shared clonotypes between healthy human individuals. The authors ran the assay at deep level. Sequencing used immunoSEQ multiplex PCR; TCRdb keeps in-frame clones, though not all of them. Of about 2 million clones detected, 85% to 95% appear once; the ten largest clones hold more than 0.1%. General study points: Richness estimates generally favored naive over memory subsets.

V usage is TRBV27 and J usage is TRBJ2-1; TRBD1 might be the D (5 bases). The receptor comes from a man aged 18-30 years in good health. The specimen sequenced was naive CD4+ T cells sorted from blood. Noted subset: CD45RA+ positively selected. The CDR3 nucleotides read TGTGCCAGCAGTTCCGGACGGACATACAATGAGCAGTTCTTC. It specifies CASSSGRTYNEQFF.